This T cell receptor beta chain originates from a study of blood T cell repertoires in COVID-19. Study details: Specimens from acute and convalescent COVID-19 originated in the United States, Italy and Spain.

V was clipped by 2 bases and J by 1 base, with 7 bases between them. Germline loops: CDR1 SGHKS, CDR2 YYEKEE (reference sequence). The CDR3 has 14 residues. This clone turned up a few times. How the authors handled the data: Reference gene primer amplification gave nucleated cell count estimates. TCRdb's table, derived via immunoSEQ multiplex PCR, lists solely in-frame clones and lacks some. The V and J calls and the clone size are those of that table, but D and trimming were determined from the DNA. The table has some 180,000 clones, roughly 83% seen once; the top ten hold approximately 5.9%. Sequencing was done on a sample of peripheral blood. The TCR sequence derives from a woman between 40 and 55 years old with COVID-19, enrolled during active disease. V is TRBV5-5 and J is TRBJ1-5; the D is unclear. The CDR3 nucleotides read TGTGCCAGCAGCTTAATTAGCAGCAATCAGCCCCAGCATTTT. This translates into CASSLISSNQPQHF.